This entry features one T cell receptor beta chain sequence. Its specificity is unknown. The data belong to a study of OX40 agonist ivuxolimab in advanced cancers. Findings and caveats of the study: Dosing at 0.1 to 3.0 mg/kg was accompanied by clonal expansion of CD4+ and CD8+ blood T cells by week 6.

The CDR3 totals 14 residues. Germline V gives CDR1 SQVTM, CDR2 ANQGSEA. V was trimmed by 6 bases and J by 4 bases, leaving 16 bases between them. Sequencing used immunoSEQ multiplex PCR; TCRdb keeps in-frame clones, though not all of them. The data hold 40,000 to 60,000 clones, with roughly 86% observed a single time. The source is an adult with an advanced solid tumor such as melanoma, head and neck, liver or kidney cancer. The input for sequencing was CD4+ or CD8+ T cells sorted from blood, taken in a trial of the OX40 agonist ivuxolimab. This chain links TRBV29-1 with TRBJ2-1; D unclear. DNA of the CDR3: TGCAGCGTACCGGGTCCTTCGTCGTACAATGAGCAGTTCTTC. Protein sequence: CSVPGPSSYNEQFF.